The present entry profiles one T cell receptor (beta chain) with its context. What this receptor recognizes is not known. The record has no base qualities; no much larger clone is one base away. The sample comes from a study of OX40 agonist ivuxolimab in advanced cancers. As for the study more broadly: Ivuxolimab was an agonistic, fully human IgG2 monoclonal antibody directed against OX40 (CD134), a costimulatory receptor. Of the roughly 53 patients in dose escalation, about 20 had hepatocellular carcinoma, some 15 had melanoma, 9 had renal cell carcinoma and 9 had head and neck cancer. Partial responses were achieved by three dose-escalation patients, of whom one had hepatocellular carcinoma and two had cutaneous melanoma. The paper covers the monotherapy dose-escalation part of the phase I ivuxolimab trial, which included N ≈ 50 patients. Peripheral TCRbeta sequencing was intended to test whether TCR sequence diversity was altered and clonal T-cell expansion was caused by ivuxolimab. In the dose-escalation cohort, 70% to 85% of patients were male, and the mean age was 60 years with a range of roughly 20 to 85. Patients were allowed to have had prior anti-PD-1, anti-PD-L1 or anti-CTLA-4 therapy, and approximately 40% of the dose-escalation patients had been treated with checkpoint inhibitors. Intravenous ivuxolimab was administered to patients every 2 weeks at six dose levels: 0.01, 0.1, 0.3, 1.5, 3 and 10 mg/kg. What the authors observed across the whole study: In the 0.1-3.0 mg/kg groups, partial responders had among the lowest normalized peripheral clonal expansion, particularly in CD8+ T cells. After ivuxolimab, more expanded clones were found on average in CD8+ T cells than in CD4+ T cells. Low levels of normalized T-cell clonal expansion were also seen in some nonresponding patients. The antigen specificity of the peripheral T cells that underwent clonal expansion was not determined. Clonal expansion of both CD4+ and CD8+ blood T cells was observed from baseline to week 6 at doses 0.1 to 3.0 mg/kg.

The trial excluded patients who had a history of autoimmune disease or who were on systemic immunosuppression. Peripheral blood for TCR sequencing was drawn from every dose cohort at baseline, at cycle 4 day 1 and at cycle 7 day 1. The samples were taken from a phase I, first-in-human, multicenter, open-label dose-escalation trial of ivuxolimab. Adults with locally advanced or metastatic head and neck squamous cell, hepatocellular, melanoma or renal cell carcinoma were enrolled in the trial. CD4+ and CD8+ T cells were sorted separately from peripheral blood before TCR sequencing. For sequencing of the TCRbeta CDR3 region, genomic DNA was extracted from the sorted cells. The immunoSEQ Assay was used for sequencing of TCRbeta CDR3 regions. TCRdb took over this immuneACCESS table, retaining in-frame rearrangements with V and J assigned. Such tables are incomplete; in checked studies, under half of the missing clones stem from an unresolved V gene, and the remainder is unexplained. The sample yields tens of thousands of clones; about 92% were counted once. The leading ten clones occupy 8% to 10% of the sample.

Relative to germline, V is missing 4 bases and J is missing 2 bases, with 5 bases of the junction outside any gene match. CDR1 SGHRS and CDR2 YFSETQ are derived from the germline V gene. The CDR3 measures 15 amino acids from cysteine to phenylalanine. The DNA shown is the 45-base CDR3, in frame from base 1. Specimen: CD4+ or CD8+ T cells sorted from blood, collected in a trial of the OX40 agonist ivuxolimab. The chain is made from TRBV5-1 and TRBJ2-3; 9 middle bases align to TRBD2. This TCR came from an adult with an advanced solid tumor such as melanoma, head and neck, liver or kidney cancer. The CDR3 reads CASSRLAATTDTQYF. The DNA sequence reads TGCGCCAGCAGCCGACTAGCGGCGACCACAGATACGCAGTATTTT.